One and the same sample provided the 17 T cell receptor beta chains below, sequenced in a study of identical twins. MiXCR was run by TCRdb on the 5' RACE reads, yielding one entry per CDR3 protein. Of more than 350,000 distinct CDR3 sequences listed, 8.5% to 10% are singletons. Source material: naive T cells sorted from blood. The receptors originated from a woman aged 45 to 65 in good health.

The chain combines TRBV25-1 with TRBJ1-2; D is unclear. Trimming cost V 6 bases and J 4 bases, with 9 bases left between them. Germline V lookup: CDR1 MGHDK, CDR2 SYGVNS. This CDR3 has 12 residues. The CDR3 loop reads CASRTGFYGYTF. DNA of the CDR3: TGTGCCAGCAGAACCGGGTTCTATGGCTACACCTTC.

There are a few counts of this clonotype. This chain connects TRBV4-1 to TRBJ2-2, with a possible D match to TRBD1 (5 bases). The germline gives CDR1 MGHRA, CDR2 YSYEKL. Trimming stripped 0 bases from V and 6 bases from J, with 8 bases between. This CDR3 region has 14 residues. The CDR3 DNA reads TGCGCCAGCAGCCAAGACAGGGCGGCCGGGGAGCTGTTTTTT. This codes for CASSQDRAAGELFF.

The V gene is TRBV20-1, the J gene TRBJ2-1; TRBD2 matches at 11 bases. The germline gives CDR1 DFQATT, CDR2 SNEGSKA (reference sequence). The CDR3 has 14 amino acids. J lost 8 bases, V lost 6 bases, and 9 bases had no gene match. CDR3 sequence (DNA): TGCAGTGCGGGCATAGCGGGAGGGCTTCATGAGCAGTTCTTC. Translated, it gives CSAGIAGGLHEQFF.

Many counts were recorded for this clonotype. The chain recombines TRBV20-1 with TRBJ2-1; D is uncertain. In germline, CDR1 is DFQATT, CDR2 SNEGSKA (reference sequence). V lost 6 bases and J 2 bases, leaving 14 bases between the germline ends. CDR3 size: 14 residues. The CDR3 loop reads CSATASRTYNEQFF. CDR3 bases: TGCAGTGCCACGGCGAGCCGAACCTACAATGAGCAGTTCTTC.

Many counts were recorded for this clonotype. V is TRBV3-1 and J is TRBJ2-2, with TRBD2 matching 8 bases. This CDR3 spans 18 amino acids. The V gene end was trimmed by 8 bases and the J gene end by 4 bases; junction bases not matched to a gene: 18. CDR1 is LGHDT, CDR2 YNNKEL, per germline (reference sequence). For the CDR3, the DNA is TGTGCCAGCGACAACTACGGGACTAGGGCCCTCGGCACCGGGGAGCTGTTTTTT. Translated: CASDNYGTRALGTGELFF.

This clonotype showed up just a few times. The V gene is TRBV11-3, the J gene TRBJ2-1, with D maybe TRBD2 (6 bases). V shed 5 bases and J shed 1 base, with 9 bases lying between them. Germline V CDR1 and CDR2: SGHNT, YENEEA. The CDR3 covers 14 residues. The CDR3 nucleotides read TGTGCCAGCAGCATCGGGAGTTCCTACAATGAGCAGTTCTTC. Its translation is CASSIGSSYNEQFF.

This clonotype was counted between two and nine times. V usage is TRBV5-1 and J usage is TRBJ2-3; 11 bases line up with TRBD2. The CDR3 contains 17 residues. Per germline, CDR1 SGHRS and CDR2 YFSETQ. With V trimmed by 0 bases and J by 3 bases, 6 bases remained unmatched. The CDR3 DNA reads as TGCGCCAGCAGCTTGGGGGGACTAGCGGCTGTAACAGATACGCAGTATTTT. This gives the protein CASSLGGLAAVTDTQYF.

V is TRBV10-3 and J is TRBJ2-1, with D possibly being TRBD1 (6 bases). From germline, CDR1 is ENHRY and CDR2 SYGVKD. V was trimmed by 3 bases and J by 6 bases, leaving 12 bases between them. The CDR3 runs 14 residues. Written as DNA, the CDR3 is TGTGCCATCAGTGATCTAGGGGGTCCCAATGAGCAGTTCTTC. This encodes CAISDLGGPNEQFF.

The rearrangement links TRBV12-3 or TRBV12-4 to TRBJ2-5, with 10 nucleotides matching TRBD2. Trimming took 5 bases from V and 1 from J; bases not matched to a gene: 1. CDR3 length equals 14 residues. The CDR3 region has the DNA TGTGCCAGCAGTACTAGCGGGGTCCAAGAGACCCAGTACTTC. Translation: CASSTSGVQETQYF.

The rearrangement links TRBV15 to TRBJ2-3; TRBD1 matches 7 bases. Germline trimming cut 5 bases from V and 0 bases from J; bases unmatched to any gene: 11. Germline V gives CDR1 LNHNV, CDR2 YYDKDF (reference sequence). The CDR3 extends over 17 amino acids. CDR3: CATSSPPGQFSTDTQYF. CDR3 nucleotide sequence: TGTGCCACCAGCTCACCCCCGGGACAGTTCAGCACAGATACGCAGTATTTT.

This clonotype was detected only a few times. The chain recombines TRBV24-1 with TRBJ2-2; D unclear. Germline CDR1 and CDR2: KGHDR and SFDVKD. The CDR3 is made up of 13 amino acids. V shed 7 bases and J shed 8 bases, with 13 bases lying between them. CDR3 sequence reads: CATRGRLGGELFF. Written as DNA, the CDR3 is TGTGCCACCAGGGGTCGACTGGGAGGGGAGCTGTTTTTT.

The chain carries TRBV10-1 and TRBJ2-7; D remains unclear. Looked up from germline, CDR1 is WNHNN and CDR2 is SYGVQD (reference sequence). Trimming took off 6 bases at V and 7 bases at J, with 16 bases between the two ends. The CDR3 has 13 amino acids. As DNA, the CDR3 is TGCGCCAGCAGGGAGAGCGTAACCGGGGAGCAGTACTTC. This encodes CASRESVTGEQYF.

This clonotype was picked up many times. The chain has TRBV5-1 and TRBJ2-3; D perhaps matches TRBD2 (6 bases). The CDR3 contains 16 residues. With 0 bases removed from V and 5 bases from J, the gap between germline ends came to 16 bases. Germline values: CDR1 SGHRS, CDR2 YFSETQ. The CDR3 sequence is CASSLEGLGRQDTQYF. CDR3 coding DNA: TGCGCCAGCAGCTTGGAGGGACTTGGGCGCCAAGATACGCAGTATTTT.

This clonotype was seen only a few times. The chain joins TRBV3-1 to TRBJ2-1; D remains ambiguous. This CDR3 is built from 14 residues. V was shortened by 1 base and J by 5 bases, with 9 bases between the two germline ends. The germline gives CDR1 LGHDT, CDR2 YNNKEL (reference sequence). CDR3 sequence: CASSQGSTNNEQFF. DNA of the CDR3: TGTGCCAGCAGCCAAGGTTCTACAAACAATGAGCAGTTCTTC.

The chain carries TRBV29-1 and TRBJ1-2; D not certain. CDR1 is SQVTM, CDR2 ANQGSEA, per germline. Trimming shortened V by 5 bases and J by 6 bases, and 10 bases separated the two germline ends. This CDR3 spans 11 amino acids. The CDR3 coding sequence is TGCAGCGTTCCGGGGTTAGATGGCTACACCTTC. Translating gives CSVPGLDGYTF.

This clonotype was detected ten times or more. V usage is TRBV28 and J usage is TRBJ1-2; TRBD1 matches at 8 bases. This CDR3 region has 14 residues. The J segment lost 9 bases and the V segment lost 6 bases, leaving 12 bases of the junction unmatched. The germline V gene has CDR1 MDHEN and CDR2 SYDVKM. The CDR3 DNA is TGTGCCAGCAGCCCGGACAGGGCCGTGGGGAGCTACACCTTC. Amino acids: CASSPDRAVGSYTF.

This clonotype was seen many times. This sequence joins TRBV4-1 and TRBJ2-7; a weak D match, TRBD1 (6 bases). Trimming shortened V by 0 bases and J by 11 bases, and 14 bases separated the two germline ends. The CDR3 runs 13 residues. Germline V gene data show CDR1 as MGHRA and CDR2 as YSYEKL. The CDR3 loop reads CASSQDRAAGEYF. The CDR3 nucleotides read TGCGCCAGCAGCCAAGATCGGGCAGCAGGGGAGTACTTC.